The clone carrying this TCR beta chain turned up a few times. Its antigen remains unidentified. The data originate from a study of identical twins. Study findings and constraints: Memory repertoires lacked the insertion deficit that abundant cord blood beta clonotypes showed.

V lost 4 bases to trimming and J lost 2 bases; unmatched junction nucleotides: 6. Germline lookup yields CDR1 SEHNR and CDR2 FQNEAQ (reference sequence). The CDR3 has 16 amino acids. Using its own MiXCR run on the 5' RACE reads, TCRdb lists one record per CDR3 protein. The sample has about 500,000 distinct CDR3 sequences, around an eighth seen once. These data also featured in a second study, about yellow fever vaccine responses in identical twins.

The sample comprised CD4+ T cells sorted from blood. This TCR was sampled from a woman between 18 and 29 years old in good health. V usage is TRBV7-9 and J usage is TRBJ2-2; 8 bases align to TRBD1. CDR3 amino acids: CASSWGDRGNTGELFF. DNA for the CDR3: TGTGCCAGCAGCTGGGGTGACAGGGGTAACACCGGGGAGCTGTTTTTT.